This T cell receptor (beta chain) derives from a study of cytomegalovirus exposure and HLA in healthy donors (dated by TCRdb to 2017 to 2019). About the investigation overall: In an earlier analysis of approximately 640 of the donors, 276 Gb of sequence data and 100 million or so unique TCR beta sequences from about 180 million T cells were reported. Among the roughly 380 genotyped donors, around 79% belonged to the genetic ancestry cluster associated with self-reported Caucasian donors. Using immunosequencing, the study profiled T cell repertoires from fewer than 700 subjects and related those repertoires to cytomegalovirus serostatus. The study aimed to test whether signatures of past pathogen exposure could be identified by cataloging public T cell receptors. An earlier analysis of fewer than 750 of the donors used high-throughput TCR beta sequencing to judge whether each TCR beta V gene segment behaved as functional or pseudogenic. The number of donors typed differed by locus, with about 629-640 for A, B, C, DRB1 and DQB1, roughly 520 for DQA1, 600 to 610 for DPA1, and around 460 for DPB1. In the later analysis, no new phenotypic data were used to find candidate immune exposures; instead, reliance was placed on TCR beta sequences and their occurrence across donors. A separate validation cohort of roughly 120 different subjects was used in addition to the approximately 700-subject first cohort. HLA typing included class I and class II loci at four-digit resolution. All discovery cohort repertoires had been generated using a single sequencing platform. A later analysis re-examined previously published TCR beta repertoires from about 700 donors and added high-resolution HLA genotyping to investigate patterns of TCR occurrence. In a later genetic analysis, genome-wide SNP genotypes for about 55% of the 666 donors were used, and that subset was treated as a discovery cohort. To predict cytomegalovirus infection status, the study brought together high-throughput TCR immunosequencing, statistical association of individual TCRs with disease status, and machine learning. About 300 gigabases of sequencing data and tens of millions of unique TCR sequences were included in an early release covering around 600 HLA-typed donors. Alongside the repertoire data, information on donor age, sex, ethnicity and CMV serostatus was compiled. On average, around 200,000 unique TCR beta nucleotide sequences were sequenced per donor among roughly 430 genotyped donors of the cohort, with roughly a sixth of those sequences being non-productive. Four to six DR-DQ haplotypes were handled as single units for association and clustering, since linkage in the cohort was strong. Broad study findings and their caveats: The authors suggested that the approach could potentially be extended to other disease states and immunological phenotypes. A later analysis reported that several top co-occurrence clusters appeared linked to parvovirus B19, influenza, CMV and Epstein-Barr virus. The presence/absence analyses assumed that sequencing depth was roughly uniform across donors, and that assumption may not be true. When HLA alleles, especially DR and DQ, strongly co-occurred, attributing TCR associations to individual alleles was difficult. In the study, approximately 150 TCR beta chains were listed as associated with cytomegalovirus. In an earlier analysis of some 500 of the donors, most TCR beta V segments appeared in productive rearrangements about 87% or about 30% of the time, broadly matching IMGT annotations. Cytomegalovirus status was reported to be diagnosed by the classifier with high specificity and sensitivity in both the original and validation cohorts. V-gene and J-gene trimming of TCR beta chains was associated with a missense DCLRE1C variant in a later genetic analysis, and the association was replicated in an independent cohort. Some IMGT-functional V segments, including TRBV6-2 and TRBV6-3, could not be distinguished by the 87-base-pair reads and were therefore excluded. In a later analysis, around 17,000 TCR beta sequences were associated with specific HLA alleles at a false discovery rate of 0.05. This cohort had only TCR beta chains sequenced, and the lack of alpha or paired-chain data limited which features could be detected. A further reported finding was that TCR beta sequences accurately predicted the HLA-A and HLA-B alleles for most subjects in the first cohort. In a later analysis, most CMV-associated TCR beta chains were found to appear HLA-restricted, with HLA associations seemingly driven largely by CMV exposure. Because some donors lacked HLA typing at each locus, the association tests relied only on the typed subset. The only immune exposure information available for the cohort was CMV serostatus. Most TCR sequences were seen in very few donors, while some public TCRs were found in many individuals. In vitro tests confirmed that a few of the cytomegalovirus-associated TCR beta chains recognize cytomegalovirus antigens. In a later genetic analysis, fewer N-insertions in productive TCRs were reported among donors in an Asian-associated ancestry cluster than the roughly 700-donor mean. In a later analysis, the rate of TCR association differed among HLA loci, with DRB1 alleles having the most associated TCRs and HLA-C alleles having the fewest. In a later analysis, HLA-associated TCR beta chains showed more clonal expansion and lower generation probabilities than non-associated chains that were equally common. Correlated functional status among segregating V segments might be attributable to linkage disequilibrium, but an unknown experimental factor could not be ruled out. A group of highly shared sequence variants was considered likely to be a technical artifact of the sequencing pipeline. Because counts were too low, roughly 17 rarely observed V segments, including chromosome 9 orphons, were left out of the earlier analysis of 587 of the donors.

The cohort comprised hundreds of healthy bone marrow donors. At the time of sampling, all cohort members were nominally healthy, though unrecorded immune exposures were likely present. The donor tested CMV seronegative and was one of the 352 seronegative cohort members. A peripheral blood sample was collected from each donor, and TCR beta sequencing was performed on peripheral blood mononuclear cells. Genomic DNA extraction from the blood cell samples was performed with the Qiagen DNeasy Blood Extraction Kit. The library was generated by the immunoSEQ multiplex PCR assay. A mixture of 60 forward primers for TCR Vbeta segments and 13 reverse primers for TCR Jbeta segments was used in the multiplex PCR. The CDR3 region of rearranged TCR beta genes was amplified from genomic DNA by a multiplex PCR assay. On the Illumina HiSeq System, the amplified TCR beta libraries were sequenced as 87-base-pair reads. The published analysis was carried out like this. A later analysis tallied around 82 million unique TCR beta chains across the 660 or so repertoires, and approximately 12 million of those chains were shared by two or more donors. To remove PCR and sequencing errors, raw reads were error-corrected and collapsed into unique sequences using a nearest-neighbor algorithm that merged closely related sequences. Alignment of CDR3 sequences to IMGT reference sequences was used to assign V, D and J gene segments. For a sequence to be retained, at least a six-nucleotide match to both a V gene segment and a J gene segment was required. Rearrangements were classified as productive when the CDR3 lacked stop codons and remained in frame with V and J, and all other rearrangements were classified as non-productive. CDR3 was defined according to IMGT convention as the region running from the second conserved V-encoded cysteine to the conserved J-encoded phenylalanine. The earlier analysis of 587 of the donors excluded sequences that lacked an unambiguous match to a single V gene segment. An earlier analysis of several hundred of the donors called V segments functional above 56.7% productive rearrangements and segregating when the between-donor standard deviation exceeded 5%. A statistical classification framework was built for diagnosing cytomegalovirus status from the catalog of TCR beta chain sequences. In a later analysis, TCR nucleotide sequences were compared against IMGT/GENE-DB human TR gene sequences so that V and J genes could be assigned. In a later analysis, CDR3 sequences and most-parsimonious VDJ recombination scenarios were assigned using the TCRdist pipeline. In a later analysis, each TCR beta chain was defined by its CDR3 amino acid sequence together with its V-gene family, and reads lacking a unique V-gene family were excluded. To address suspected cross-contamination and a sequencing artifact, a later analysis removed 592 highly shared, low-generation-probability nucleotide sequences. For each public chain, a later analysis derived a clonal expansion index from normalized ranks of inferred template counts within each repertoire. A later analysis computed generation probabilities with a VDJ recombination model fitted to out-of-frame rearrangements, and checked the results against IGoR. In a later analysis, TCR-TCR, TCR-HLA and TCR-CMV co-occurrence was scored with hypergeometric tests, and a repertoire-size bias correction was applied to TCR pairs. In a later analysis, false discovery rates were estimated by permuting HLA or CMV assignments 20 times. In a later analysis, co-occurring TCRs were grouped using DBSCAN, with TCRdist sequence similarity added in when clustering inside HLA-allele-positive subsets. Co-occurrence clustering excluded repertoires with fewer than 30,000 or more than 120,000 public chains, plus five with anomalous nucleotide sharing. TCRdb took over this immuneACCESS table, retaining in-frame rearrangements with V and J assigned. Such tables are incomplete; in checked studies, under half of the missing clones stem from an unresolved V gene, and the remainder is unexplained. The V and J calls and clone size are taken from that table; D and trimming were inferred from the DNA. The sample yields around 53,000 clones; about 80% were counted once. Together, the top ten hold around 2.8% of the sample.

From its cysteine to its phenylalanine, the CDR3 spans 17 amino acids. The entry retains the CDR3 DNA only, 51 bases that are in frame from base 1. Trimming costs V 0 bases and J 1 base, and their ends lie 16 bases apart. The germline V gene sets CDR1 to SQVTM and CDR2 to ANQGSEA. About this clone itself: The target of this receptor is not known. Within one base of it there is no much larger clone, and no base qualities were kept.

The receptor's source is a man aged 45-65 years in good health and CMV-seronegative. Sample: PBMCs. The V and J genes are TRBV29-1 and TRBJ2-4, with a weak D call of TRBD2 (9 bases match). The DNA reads TGCAGCGTTGAAGATCAGGGGGCGGGGGGGGCCAAAAACATTCAGTACTTC. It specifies CSVEDQGAGGAKNIQYF.